The rows below give T cell receptor beta chains drawn from one sample of a study of long-term antiretroviral therapy in people with HIV. Using immunoSEQ multiplex PCR, the repertoire was profiled, and TCRdb retains in-frame clones only, with some absent. The repertoire has about 18,000 clones, approximately 81% of them found once; the top ten carry approximately 15%. Source: unsorted PBMCs, taken 0.3 years after starting antiretroviral therapy. These receptor sequences come from a woman aged 45 to 65 with HIV. The conserved cysteine and the conserved F or W are not part of the CDR3 here. The order of the fields is V gene, J gene, CDR3 length, CDR3 protein.

v_gene: TRBV7-2; j_gene: TRBJ2-2; len: 16; CDR3aa: ASSSTRPDRPHTGELF
v_gene: TRBV12-5; j_gene: TRBJ2-2; len: 11; CDR3aa: ASGRDIAGELF
v_gene: TRBV9; j_gene: TRBJ2-7; len: 13; CDR3aa: ASSGGGHPGDEQY
v_gene: TRBV29-1; j_gene: TRBJ2-7; len: 10; CDR3aa: SVRGQYVEQY
v_gene: TRBV30; j_gene: TRBJ2-7; len: 13; CDR3aa: AWSVGAGGAYEQY
v_gene: TRBV5-1; j_gene: TRBJ1-1; len: 14; CDR3aa: ASSLEEAGTNTEAF
v_gene: TRBV6-5; j_gene: TRBJ2-5; len: 10; CDR3aa: ASSPDFGTQY
v_gene: TRBV25-1; j_gene: TRBJ2-7; len: 7; CDR3aa: ASSVVQY
v_gene: TRBV10-2; j_gene: TRBJ1-5; len: 14; CDR3aa: ASGQGRGYSNQPQH
v_gene: TRBV5-1; j_gene: TRBJ1-6; len: 11; CDR3aa: ASSLVDNSPLH
v_gene: TRBV11-3; j_gene: TRBJ2-2; len: 13; CDR3aa: ASSVPGQGGRELF
v_gene: TRBV10-3; j_gene: TRBJ2-3; len: 17; CDR3aa: AISESQRGGGIYPDTQY
v_gene: TRBV14; j_gene: TRBJ2-2; len: 12; CDR3aa: ASNRGRLNGELF
v_gene: TRBV6-5; j_gene: TRBJ2-6; len: 14; CDR3aa: ASSYSRGSGANVLT
v_gene: TRBV29-1; j_gene: TRBJ2-1; len: 11; CDR3aa: SVEGATYNEQF
v_gene: TRBV7-9; j_gene: TRBJ2-5; len: 13; CDR3aa: ASSLYVAGQETQY
v_gene: TRBV19; j_gene: TRBJ2-7; len: 14; CDR3aa: ASSRAGTAVTYEQY
v_gene: TRBV5-5; j_gene: TRBJ1-6; len: 13; CDR3aa: ASTLDRAENSPLH
v_gene: TRBV28; j_gene: TRBJ2-6; len: 10; CDR3aa: ASSLGANVLT
v_gene: TRBV19; j_gene: TRBJ2-3; len: 12; CDR3aa: ASSIRQGSDTQY
v_gene: TRBV9; j_gene: TRBJ2-3; len: 14; CDR3aa: ASSARGGGGTDTQY
v_gene: TRBV10-3; j_gene: TRBJ1-1; len: 12; CDR3aa: AISEGGRNTEAF
v_gene: TRBV5-8; j_gene: TRBJ2-2; len: 16; CDR3aa: ASSTDWGTGGFTGELF
v_gene: TRBV21-1; j_gene: TRBJ2-7; len: 12; CDR3aa: ARDILRRHYEQY
v_gene: TRBV2; j_gene: TRBJ2-5; len: 11; CDR3aa: ASRGTGWETQY
v_gene: TRBV5-4; j_gene: TRBJ2-7; len: 13; CDR3aa: ASSLGGPPGDEQY
v_gene: TRBV7-2; j_gene: TRBJ1-3; len: 12; CDR3aa: ASSLQGSGNTIY
v_gene: TRBV2; j_gene: TRBJ1-1; len: 13; CDR3aa: ASSEDQGANTEAF
v_gene: TRBV7-8; j_gene: TRBJ2-2; len: 13; CDR3aa: ASSSPAGATGELF
v_gene: TRBV6-1; j_gene: TRBJ1-4; len: 12; CDR3aa: ASREWGFGEKLF
v_gene: TRBV9; j_gene: TRBJ1-2; len: 13; CDR3aa: ASSVVGGSNYGYT
v_gene: TRBV10-3; j_gene: TRBJ2-1; len: 12; CDR3aa: AISESTSYNEQF
v_gene: TRBV15; j_gene: TRBJ1-1; len: 14; CDR3aa: ATSRDQTGPNTEAF
v_gene: TRBV7-9; j_gene: TRBJ1-1; len: 12; CDR3aa: ASSDTGTRTEAF
v_gene: TRBV27; j_gene: TRBJ2-1; len: 15; CDR3aa: ASSLSGSGTLYNEQF
v_gene: TRBV19; j_gene: TRBJ1-1; len: 10; CDR3aa: ASSQGPSEAF
v_gene: TRBV19; j_gene: TRBJ1-6; len: 12; CDR3aa: ASSSRDSNSPLH
v_gene: TRBV18; j_gene: TRBJ1-2; len: 12; CDR3aa: ASSSGPAYYGYT
v_gene: TRBV7-9; j_gene: TRBJ1-1; len: 10; CDR3aa: ASSSLQGKAF